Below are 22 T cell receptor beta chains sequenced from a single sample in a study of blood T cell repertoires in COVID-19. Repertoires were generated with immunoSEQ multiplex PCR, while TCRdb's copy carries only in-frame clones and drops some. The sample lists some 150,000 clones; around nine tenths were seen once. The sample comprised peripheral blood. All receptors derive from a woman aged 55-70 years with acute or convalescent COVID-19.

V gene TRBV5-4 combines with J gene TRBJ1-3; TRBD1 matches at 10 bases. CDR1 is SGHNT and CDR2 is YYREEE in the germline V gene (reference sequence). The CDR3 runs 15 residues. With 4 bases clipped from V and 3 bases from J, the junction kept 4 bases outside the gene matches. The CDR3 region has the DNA TGTGCCAGCAGCCCGGGGACAGGGGTTGGAAACACCATATATTTT. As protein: CASSPGTGVGNTIYF.

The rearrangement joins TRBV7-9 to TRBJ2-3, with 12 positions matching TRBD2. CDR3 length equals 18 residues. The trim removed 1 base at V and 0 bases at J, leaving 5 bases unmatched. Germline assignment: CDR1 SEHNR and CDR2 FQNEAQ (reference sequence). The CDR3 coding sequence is TGTGCCAGCAGCTTAGGGACTAGCGGGGTTCCTAGCACAGATACGCAGTATTTT. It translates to CASSLGTSGVPSTDTQYF.

CDR3 nucleotides: TGTGCCAGCAGCGTTATAAGAGGTTCACCCCTCCACTTT. Its protein is CASSVIRGSPLHF. This chain uses TRBV7-8 with TRBJ1-6; D call uncertain. The CDR3 has 13 residues. V lost 5 bases and J 9 bases, leaving 11 bases between the germline ends. Germline CDR1 is SGHVS and CDR2 is FQNEAQ.

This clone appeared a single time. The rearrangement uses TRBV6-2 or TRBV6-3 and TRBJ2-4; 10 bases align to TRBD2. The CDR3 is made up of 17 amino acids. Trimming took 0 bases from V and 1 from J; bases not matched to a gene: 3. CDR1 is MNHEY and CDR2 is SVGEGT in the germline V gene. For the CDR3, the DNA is TGTGCCAGCAGTTACTCGAGCGGGGGGGCGGCCAAAAACATTCAGTACTTC. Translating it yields CASSYSSGGAAKNIQYF.

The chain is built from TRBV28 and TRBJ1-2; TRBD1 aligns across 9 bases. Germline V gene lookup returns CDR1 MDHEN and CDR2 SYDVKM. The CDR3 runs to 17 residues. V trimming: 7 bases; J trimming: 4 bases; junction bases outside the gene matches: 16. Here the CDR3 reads CASTPGASGQGGYGYTF. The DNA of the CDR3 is TGTGCCAGCACCCCAGGTGCGTCGGGACAGGGTGGCTATGGCTACACCTTC.

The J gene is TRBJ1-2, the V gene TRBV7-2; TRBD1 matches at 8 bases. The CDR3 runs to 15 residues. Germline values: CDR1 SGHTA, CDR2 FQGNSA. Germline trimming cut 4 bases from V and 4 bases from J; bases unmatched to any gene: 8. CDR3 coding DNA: TGTGCCAGCAGCTCCCCGGGACAGGCATTCTATGGCTACACCTTC. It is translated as CASSSPGQAFYGYTF.

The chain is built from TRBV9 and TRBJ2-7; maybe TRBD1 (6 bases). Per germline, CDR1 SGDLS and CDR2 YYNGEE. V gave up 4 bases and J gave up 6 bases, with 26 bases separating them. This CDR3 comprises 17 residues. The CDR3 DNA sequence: TGTGCCAGCAGCTCCCGGGCAGGGGCCTCTATCCATCCCGAGCAGTACTTC. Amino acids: CASSSRAGASIHPEQYF. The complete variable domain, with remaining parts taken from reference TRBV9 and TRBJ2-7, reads DSGVTQTPKHLITATGQRVTLRCSPRSGDLSVYWYQQSLDQGLQFLIQYYNGEERAKGNILERFSAQQFPDLHSELNLSSLELGDSALYFCASSSRAGASIHPEQYFGPGTRLTVT.

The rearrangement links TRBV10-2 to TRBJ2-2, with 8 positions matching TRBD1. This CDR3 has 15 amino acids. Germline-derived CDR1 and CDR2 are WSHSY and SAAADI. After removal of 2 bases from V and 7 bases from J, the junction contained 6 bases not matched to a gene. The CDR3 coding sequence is TGCGCCAGCAGTGAGGGGCAGGGGGCCCTCGGGGAGCTGTTTTTT. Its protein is CASSEGQGALGELFF.

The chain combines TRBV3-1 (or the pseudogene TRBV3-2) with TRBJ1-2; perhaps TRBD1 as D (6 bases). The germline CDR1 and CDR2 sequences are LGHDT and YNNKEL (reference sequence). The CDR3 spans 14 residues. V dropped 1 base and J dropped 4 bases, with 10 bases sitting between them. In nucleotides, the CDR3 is TGTGCCAGCAGCCAAGTACAGGGTGTCTATGGCTACACCTTC. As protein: CASSQVQGVYGYTF.

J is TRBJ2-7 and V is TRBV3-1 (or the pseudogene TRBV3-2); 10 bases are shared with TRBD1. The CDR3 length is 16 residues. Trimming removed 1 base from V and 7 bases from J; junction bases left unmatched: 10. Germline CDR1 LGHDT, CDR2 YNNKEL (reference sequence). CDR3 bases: TGTGCCAGCAGCCAAGGAGGACAGGGGGAAGTTACGGAGCAGTACTTC. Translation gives CASSQGGQGEVTEQYF.

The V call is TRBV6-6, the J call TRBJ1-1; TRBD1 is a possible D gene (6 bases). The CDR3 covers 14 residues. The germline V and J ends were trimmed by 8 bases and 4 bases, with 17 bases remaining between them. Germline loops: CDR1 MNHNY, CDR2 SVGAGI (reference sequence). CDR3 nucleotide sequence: TGTGCCAGCCGGGACACGCGATTTACCACTGAAGCTTTCTTT. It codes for CASRDTRFTTEAFF.

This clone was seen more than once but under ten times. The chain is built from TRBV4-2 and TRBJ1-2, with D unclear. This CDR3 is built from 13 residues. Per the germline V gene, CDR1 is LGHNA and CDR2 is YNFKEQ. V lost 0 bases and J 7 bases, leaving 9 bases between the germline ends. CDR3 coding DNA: TGTGCCAGCAGCCAAGATGGATGGAGTGGCTACACCTTC. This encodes CASSQDGWSGYTF.

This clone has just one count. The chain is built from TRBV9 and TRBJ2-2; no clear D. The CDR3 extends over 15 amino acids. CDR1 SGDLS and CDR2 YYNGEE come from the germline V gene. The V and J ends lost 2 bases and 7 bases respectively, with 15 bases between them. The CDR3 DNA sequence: TGTGCCAGCAGCGTTAGGCAGGATTTGATCGGGGAGCTGTTTTTT. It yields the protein CASSVRQDLIGELFF.

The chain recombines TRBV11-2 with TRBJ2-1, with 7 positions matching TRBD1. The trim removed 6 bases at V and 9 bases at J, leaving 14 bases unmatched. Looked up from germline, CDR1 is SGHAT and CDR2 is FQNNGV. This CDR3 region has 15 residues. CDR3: CASRTPTGREGEQFF. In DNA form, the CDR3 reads TGTGCCAGCAGAACTCCGACAGGGCGAGAAGGTGAGCAGTTCTTC.

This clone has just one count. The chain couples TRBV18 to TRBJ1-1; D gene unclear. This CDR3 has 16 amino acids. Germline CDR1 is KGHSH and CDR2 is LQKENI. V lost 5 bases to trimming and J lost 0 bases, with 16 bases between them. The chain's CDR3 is CASSVAAGNMNTEAFF. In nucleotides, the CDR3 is TGTGCCAGCTCAGTAGCGGCGGGGAACATGAACACTGAAGCTTTCTTT.

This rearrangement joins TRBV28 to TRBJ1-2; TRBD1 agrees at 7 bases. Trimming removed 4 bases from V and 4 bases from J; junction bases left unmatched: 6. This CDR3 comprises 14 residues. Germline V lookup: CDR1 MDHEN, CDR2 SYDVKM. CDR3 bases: TGTGCCAGCAGTTCACAGGGGCCGATCTATGGCTACACCTTC. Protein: CASSSQGPIYGYTF.

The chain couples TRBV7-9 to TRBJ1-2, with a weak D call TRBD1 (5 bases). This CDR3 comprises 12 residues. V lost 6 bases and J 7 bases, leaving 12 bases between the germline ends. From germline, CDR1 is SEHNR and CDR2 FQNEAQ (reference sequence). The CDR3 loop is CASRGEESGYTF. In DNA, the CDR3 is TGTGCCAGCAGGGGGGAGGAAAGTGGCTACACCTTC.

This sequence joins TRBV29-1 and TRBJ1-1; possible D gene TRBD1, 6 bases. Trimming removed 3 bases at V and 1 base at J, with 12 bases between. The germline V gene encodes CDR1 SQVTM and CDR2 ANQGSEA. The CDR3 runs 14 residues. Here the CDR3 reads CSVDGGRGNTEAFF. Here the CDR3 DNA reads TGCAGCGTTGACGGGGGGCGTGGGAACACTGAAGCTTTCTTT.

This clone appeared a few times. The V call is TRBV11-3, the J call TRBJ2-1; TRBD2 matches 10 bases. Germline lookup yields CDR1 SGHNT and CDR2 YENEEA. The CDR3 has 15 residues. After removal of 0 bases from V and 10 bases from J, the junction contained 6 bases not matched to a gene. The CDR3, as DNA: TGTGCCAGCAGCTTAGAGTCTAGCGGGGGTATCGAGCAGTTCTTC. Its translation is CASSLESSGGIEQFF.

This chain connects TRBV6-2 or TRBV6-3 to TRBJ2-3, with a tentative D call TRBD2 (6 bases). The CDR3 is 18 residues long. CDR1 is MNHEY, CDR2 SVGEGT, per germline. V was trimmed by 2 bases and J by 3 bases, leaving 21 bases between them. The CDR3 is CASSYVTSSFLRTDTQYF. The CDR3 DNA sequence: TGTGCCAGCAGTTACGTGACTAGTTCCTTTCTCCGAACAGATACGCAGTATTTT.

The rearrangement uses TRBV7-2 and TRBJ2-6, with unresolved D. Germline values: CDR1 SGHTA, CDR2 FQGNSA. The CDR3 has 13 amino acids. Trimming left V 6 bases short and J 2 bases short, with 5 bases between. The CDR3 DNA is TGTGCCAGCAGTCGCGCTGGGGCCAACGTCCTGACTTTC. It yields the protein CASSRAGANVLTF.

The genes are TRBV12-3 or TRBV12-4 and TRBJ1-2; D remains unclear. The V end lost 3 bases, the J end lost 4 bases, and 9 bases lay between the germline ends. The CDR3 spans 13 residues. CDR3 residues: CASSFSAVYGYTF. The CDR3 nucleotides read TGTGCCAGCAGTTTTAGCGCGGTCTATGGCTACACCTTC.